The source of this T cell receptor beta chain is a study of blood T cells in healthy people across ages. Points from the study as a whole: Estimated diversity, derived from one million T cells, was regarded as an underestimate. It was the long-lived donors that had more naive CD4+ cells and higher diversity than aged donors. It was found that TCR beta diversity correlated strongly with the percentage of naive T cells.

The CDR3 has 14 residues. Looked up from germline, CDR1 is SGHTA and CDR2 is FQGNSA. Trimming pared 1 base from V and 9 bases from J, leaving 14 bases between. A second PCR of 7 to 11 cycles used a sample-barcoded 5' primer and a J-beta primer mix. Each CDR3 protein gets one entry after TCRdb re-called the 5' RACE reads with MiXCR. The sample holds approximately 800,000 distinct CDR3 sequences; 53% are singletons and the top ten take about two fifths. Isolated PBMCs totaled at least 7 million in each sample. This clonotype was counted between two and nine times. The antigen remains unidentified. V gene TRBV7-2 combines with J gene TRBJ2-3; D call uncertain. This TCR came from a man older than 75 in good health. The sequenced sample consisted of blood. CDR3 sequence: CASSLEGKSSTQYF. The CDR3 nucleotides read TGTGCCAGCAGCTTAGAGGGCAAATCCTCGACGCAGTATTTT.